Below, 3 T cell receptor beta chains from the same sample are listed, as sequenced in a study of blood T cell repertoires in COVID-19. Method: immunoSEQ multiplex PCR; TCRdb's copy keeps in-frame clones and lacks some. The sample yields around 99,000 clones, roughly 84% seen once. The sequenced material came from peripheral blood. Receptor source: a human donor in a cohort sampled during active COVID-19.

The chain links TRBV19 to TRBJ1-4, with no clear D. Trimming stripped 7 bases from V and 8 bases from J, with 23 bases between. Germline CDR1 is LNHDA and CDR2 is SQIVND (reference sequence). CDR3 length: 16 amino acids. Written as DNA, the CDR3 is TGTGCCAGTACCAGTATGGCTTTCGGGGTTGGGGAAAAACTGTTTTTT. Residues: CASTSMAFGVGEKLFF.

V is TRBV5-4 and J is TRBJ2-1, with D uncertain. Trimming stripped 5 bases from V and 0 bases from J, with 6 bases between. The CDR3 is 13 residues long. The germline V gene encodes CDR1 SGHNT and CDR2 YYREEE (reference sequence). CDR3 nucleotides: TGTGCCAGCAGATCTAGCTCCTACAATGAGCAGTTCTTC. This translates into CASRSSSYNEQFF.

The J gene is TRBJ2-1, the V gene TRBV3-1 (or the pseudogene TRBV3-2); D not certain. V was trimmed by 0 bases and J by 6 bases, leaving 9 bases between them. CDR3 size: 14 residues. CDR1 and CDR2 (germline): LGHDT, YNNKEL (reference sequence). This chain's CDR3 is CASSQDLVANEQFF. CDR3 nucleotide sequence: TGTGCCAGCAGCCAAGATCTCGTAGCCAATGAGCAGTTCTTC.